The clone carrying this T cell receptor beta chain was seen repeatedly, ten times or more. The antigen is not known. This record belongs to a study of identical twins. Study-level points and caveats: The study found weaker excess twin sharing in beta out-of-frame sequences.

The CDR3 runs to 11 residues. Trimming removed 8 bases from V and 2 bases from J, with 2 bases in between. Germline V gene sequence: CDR1 KGHDR, CDR2 SFDVKD. TCRdb used MiXCR to reprocess the 5' RACE reads, holding one entry per CDR3 protein. The data show 540,000 or so distinct CDR3 sequences, 20% to 25% seen once. The sample was also linked to a second study, of yellow fever vaccine responses in identical twins. That source adds: Reportedly, the T cell response mounted by twins to vaccine seemed partly convergent, partly personalized.

This receptor was identified in a woman between 18 and 30 years old in good health. This chain connects TRBV24-1 to TRBJ2-2; no reliable D call. Sample: CD4+ T cells sorted from blood. The chain's CDR3 is CATTNTGELFF. CDR3 nucleotides: TGTGCCACCACAAACACCGGGGAGCTGTTTTTT.